Shown below are 18 T cell receptor beta chains from a single sample sequenced in a study of memory CD4+ T cells and cytomegalovirus serostatus. Single viable CD3+CD4+CD8-CD45RO+ cells were sorted as the memory CD4+ T cells. Data came from immunoSEQ multiplex PCR; TCRdb stores just in-frame clones and leaves some out. The sample has some 41,000 clones, about 82% seen once. Sequenced sample: memory CD4+ T cells from blood. The receptors originated from an adult in good health and CMV-seronegative.

The gene calls are TRBV6-5 and TRBJ2-3; D remains ambiguous. Trimming shortened V by 6 bases and J by 0 bases, and 10 bases separated the two germline ends. The V gene's germline CDR1 is MNHEY and CDR2 SVGAGI. This CDR3 has 14 amino acids. The CDR3 spells CASRKVISTDTQYF. CDR3 DNA sequence: TGTGCCAGCAGGAAAGTAATAAGCACAGATACGCAGTATTTT.

This clone showed up just a few times. The chain recombines TRBV7-2 with TRBJ2-7; 8 nucleotides line up with TRBD1. J gave up 5 bases and V 7 bases, and 22 bases lay outside the gene matches. In germline, CDR1 is SGHTA, CDR2 FQGNSA. The CDR3 sequence is 18 residues long. CDR3 region: CASTLEGRGAAGGHEQYF. CDR3 sequence (DNA): TGTGCCAGCACTCTCGAGGGCCGTGGTGCGGCAGGGGGCCACGAGCAGTACTTC.

Worth noting for this clone: The junction does not match germline at one end; this may be a read error. This chain links TRBV6-6 with TRBJ2-7, with TRBD1 as a possible D gene (6 bases). This CDR3 spans 11 amino acids. Germline CDR1 is MNHNY and CDR2 is SVGAGI (reference sequence). CDR3 protein: CASSFQGLPHF. Here the CDR3 DNA reads TGTGCCAGCAGTTTCCAGGGGTTGCCACACTTC.

This sequence joins TRBV18 and TRBJ1-2; maybe TRBD1 (5 bases). The ends were cut back, 2 bases at V and 8 bases at J, with 18 bases in the middle. The CDR3 is 15 residues long. The V gene's germline CDR1 is KGHSH and CDR2 LQKENI. Written as DNA, the CDR3 is TGTGCCAGCTCACCATTGTCAAAGCCGGGGGACGGCTACACCTTC. It translates to CASSPLSKPGDGYTF.

The V call is TRBV29-1, the J call TRBJ1-1, with TRBD1 matching 10 bases. Trimming removed 3 bases from V and 10 bases from J; junction bases left unmatched: 5. Germline V CDR1 and CDR2: SQVTM, ANQGSEA. CDR3 length: 12 residues. CDR3: CSVDSGTGVAFF. Here the CDR3 DNA reads TGCAGCGTTGATTCGGGGACAGGGGTAGCTTTCTTT.

The rearrangement uses TRBV6-6 and TRBJ2-5, with TRBD1 as a possible D gene (5 bases). This CDR3 is 13 amino acids long. The V gene's germline CDR1 is MNHNY and CDR2 SVGAGI (reference sequence). Trimming pared 6 bases from V and 4 bases from J, leaving 12 bases between. The CDR3 sequence is CASRGRLLETQYF. DNA of the CDR3: TGTGCCAGCAGGGGGCGCTTGTTAGAGACCCAGTACTTC.

The chain joins TRBV2 to TRBJ1-5, with D possibly being TRBD1 (6 bases). Looked up from germline, CDR1 is SNHLY and CDR2 is FYNNEI. V was shortened by 7 bases and J by 2 bases, with 6 bases between the two germline ends. This CDR3 contains 12 residues. CDR3 sequence (DNA): TGTGCCAGCAACAGGGGCAATCAGCCCCAGCATTTT. Translated, it gives CASNRGNQPQHF.

This clone was counted only a few times. This specimen includes other DNA sequences encoding the same CDR3. V and J are TRBV5-6 and TRBJ2-5; D not resolved. V lost 1 base and J lost 4, with 2 bases in between. The germline V gene encodes CDR1 SGHDT and CDR2 YYEEEE. The CDR3 contains 11 residues. This CDR3 reads CASSLRETQYF. Written as DNA, the CDR3 is TGTGCCAGCAGCTTGAGAGAGACCCAGTACTTC.

The rearrangement links TRBV11-2 to TRBJ2-1, with unresolved D. The V gene lost 5 bases and the J gene lost 4 bases, with 12 bases spanning the gap. This CDR3 is 14 amino acids long. CDR1 is SGHAT and CDR2 is FQNNGV in the germline V gene. Here the CDR3 DNA reads TGTGCCAGCAGCCTACCATTTCGGTACAATGAGCAGTTCTTC. This encodes CASSLPFRYNEQFF.

The J gene is TRBJ2-5, the V gene TRBV5-6; maybe TRBD2 (5 bases). The germline V gene has CDR1 SGHDT and CDR2 YYEEEE. This CDR3 is 13 amino acids long. Trimming removed 4 bases from V and 7 bases from J, with 14 bases in between. This CDR3 reads CASSPFTRGTQYF. The CDR3 DNA is TGTGCCAGCAGCCCGTTCACCCGGGGGACCCAGTACTTC. Drawing the rest from reference TRBV5-6 and TRBJ2-5, the complete variable domain is DAGVTQSPTHLIKTRGQQVTLRCSPKSGHDTVSWYQQALGQGPQFIFQYYEEEERQRGNFPDRFSGHQFPNYSSELNVNALLLGDSALYLCASSPFTRGTQYFGPGTRLLVL.

The rearrangement links TRBV6-5 to TRBJ1-2; 7 nucleotides match TRBD1. Trimming at V came to 0 bases and at J to 9 bases, leaving 13 bases not matched to a gene. Per germline, CDR1 MNHEY and CDR2 SVGAGI. The CDR3 runs 16 residues. DNA for the CDR3: TGTGCCAGCAGTTACTCGTCGACAGGGAAGAGGATTAGCTACACCTTC. Its translation: CASSYSSTGKRISYTF.

The J gene is TRBJ2-5, the V gene TRBV9; D gene ambiguous. V was pared by 4 bases and J by 4 bases, with 14 bases between. CDR3 length equals 14 residues. Germline V gives CDR1 SGDLS, CDR2 YYNGEE. The CDR3 is CASSSRAGGETQYF. The DNA for the CDR3 is TGTGCCAGCAGCTCCCGGGCCGGTGGAGAGACCCAGTACTTC. Full variable domain (rest looked up from reference TRBV9 and TRBJ2-5): DSGVTQTPKHLITATGQRVTLRCSPRSGDLSVYWYQQSLDQGLQFLIQYYNGEERAKGNILERFSAQQFPDLHSELNLSSLELGDSALYFCASSSRAGGETQYFGPGTRLLVL.

CDR3 sequence: CASSGLAGLTDTQYF. The CDR3 DNA reads TGTGCCAGCAGTGGACTAGCGGGTCTCACAGATACGCAGTATTTT. This sequence joins TRBV2 and TRBJ2-3; 10 bases map to TRBD2. CDR1 SNHLY and CDR2 FYNNEI come from the germline V gene. V was clipped by 4 bases and J by 2 bases; unmatched bases: 3. The CDR3 runs to 15 residues.

This clone appeared a few times. J is TRBJ2-5 and V is TRBV4-3; 7 nucleotides match TRBD2. The CDR3 length is 15 residues. The V gene end was trimmed by 0 bases and the J gene end by 4 bases; junction bases not matched to a gene: 5. CDR1 is LGHNA and CDR2 is YSLEER in the germline V gene. The CDR3 DNA sequence: TGCGCCAGCAGCCAAGATTACGGGACTACAGAGACCCAGTACTTC. It translates to CASSQDYGTTETQYF.

This chain joins TRBV29-1 and TRBJ2-6; D is possibly TRBD1 (5 bases). Trimming cost V 6 bases and J 1 base, with 7 bases left between them. From germline, CDR1 is SQVTM and CDR2 ANQGSEA. The CDR3 is 13 residues long. Here the CDR3 DNA reads TGCAGCGTCTCAGGGTCTGGGGCCAACGTCCTGACTTTC. Its translation: CSVSGSGANVLTF.

This chain joins TRBV7-2 and TRBJ2-2; no definite D call. Germline values: CDR1 SGHTA, CDR2 FQGNSA. The CDR3 consists of 14 residues. Trimming shortened V by 0 bases and J by 2 bases, and 4 bases separated the two germline ends. The CDR3 sequence: CASSLASNTGELFF. DNA for the CDR3: TGTGCCAGCAGCTTAGCCTCAAACACCGGGGAGCTGTTTTTT.

Sample share makes this clone medium-sized (0.01 to 0.1%). V is TRBV6-1 and J is TRBJ1-2; TRBD1 matches at 12 bases. The V and J ends lost 6 bases and 8 bases, in that order; junction bases with no gene match: 10. The CDR3 is 15 amino acids. The germline CDR1 and CDR2 sequences are MNHNS and SASEGT. The CDR3 bases are TGTGCCAGCAGGACCATGGGACAGGGGGCAGGAGGCTACACCTTC. Translating gives CASRTMGQGAGGYTF.

The chain links TRBV7-2 to TRBJ2-1; D unclear. Trimming left V 4 bases short and J 6 bases short, with 13 bases between. Germline V gene lookup returns CDR1 SGHTA and CDR2 FQGNSA. This CDR3 is 14 amino acids long. The CDR3 region is CASSSLLGPNEQFF. In DNA, the CDR3 is TGTGCCAGCAGCTCCCTTCTAGGCCCCAATGAGCAGTTCTTC.